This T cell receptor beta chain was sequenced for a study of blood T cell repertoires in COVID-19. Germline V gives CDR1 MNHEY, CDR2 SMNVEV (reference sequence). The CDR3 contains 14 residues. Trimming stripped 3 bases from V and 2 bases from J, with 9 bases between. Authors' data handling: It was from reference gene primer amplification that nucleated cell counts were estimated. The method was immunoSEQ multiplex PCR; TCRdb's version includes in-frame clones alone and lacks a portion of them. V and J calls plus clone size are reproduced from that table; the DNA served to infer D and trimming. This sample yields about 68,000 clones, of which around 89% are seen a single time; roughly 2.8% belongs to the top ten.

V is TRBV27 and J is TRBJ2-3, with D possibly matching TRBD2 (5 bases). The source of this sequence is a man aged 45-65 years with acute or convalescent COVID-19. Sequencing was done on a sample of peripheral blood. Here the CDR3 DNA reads TGTGCCAGCAGTTTCCGGGAAAACACAGATACGCAGTATTTT. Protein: CASSFRENTDTQYF.